This T cell receptor (beta chain) is drawn from a study of cytomegalovirus exposure and HLA in healthy donors. Overall study context: A previous analysis identified 95 million to 130 million unique TCR beta sequences derived from around 200 million T cells.

Regarding the study as a whole: A later analysis reportedly found fewer N-insertions in an Asian-associated ancestry cluster than the roughly 670-donor mean. Rarity marked most TCR sequences, yet some public TCRs occurred in many donors. Among the most significant clusters, several appeared linked to common viral pathogens in a later analysis.

A remark on this clone: The antigen is undetermined.

The PCR made use of 60 Vbeta and 13 Jbeta primers. Sequenced by immunoSEQ multiplex PCR; TCRdb stores in-frame clones only, minus some. The sample includes roughly 120,000 clones, 55% to 80% of them seen just once. This TCR was sampled from a woman aged 30 to 39 in good health and CMV-seronegative. Sequences were obtained from PBMCs.

The DNA for the CDR3 is TGTGCCACCAGCAGAGTCCGACAGGGGCCCTACAATGAGCAGTTCTTC. This gives the protein CATSRVRQGPYNEQFF. The chain has TRBV15 and TRBJ2-1, with TRBD1 matching 8 bases. CDR1 and CDR2 from the germline V gene are LNHNV and YYDKDF (reference sequence). Losses at the gene ends were 1 base for V and 2 bases for J; bases not matched to a gene: 4. CDR3 length: 16 residues.